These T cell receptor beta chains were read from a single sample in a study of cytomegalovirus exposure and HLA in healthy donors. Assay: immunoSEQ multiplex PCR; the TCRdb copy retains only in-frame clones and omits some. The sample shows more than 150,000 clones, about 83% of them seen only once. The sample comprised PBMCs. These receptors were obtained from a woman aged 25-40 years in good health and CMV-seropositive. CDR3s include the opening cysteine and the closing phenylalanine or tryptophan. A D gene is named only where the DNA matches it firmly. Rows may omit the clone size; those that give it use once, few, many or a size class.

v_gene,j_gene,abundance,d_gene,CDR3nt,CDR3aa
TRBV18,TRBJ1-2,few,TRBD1,TGTGCCAGCTCACCTTTAAGCGGGACAGGGAGTTTCTATGGCTACACCTTC,CASSPLSGTGSFYGYTF
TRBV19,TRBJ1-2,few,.,TGTGCCAGTAGTATGAGCGGGTCCTATGGCTACACCTTC,CASSMSGSYGYTF
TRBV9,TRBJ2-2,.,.,TGTGCCAGCAGCGTCCGGGAGTTCTCTAGCACCGGGGAGCTGTTTTTT,CASSVREFSSTGELFF
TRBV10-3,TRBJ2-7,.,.,TGTGCCATCAGTGACAGGTCCCACGAGCAGTACTTC,CAISDRSHEQYF
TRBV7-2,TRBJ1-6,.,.,TGTGCCAGCAGCCCCCGGGCCTATAATTCACCCCTCCACTTT,CASSPRAYNSPLHF
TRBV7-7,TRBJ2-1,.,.,TGTGCTAGCAGCTTAGTGGGGGCAGGGGCTAATGAGCAGTTCTTC,CASSLVGAGANEQFF
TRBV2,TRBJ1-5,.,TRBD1,TGTGCCAGCAGTGAAATGCGCAGGGGGGATTATCAGCCCCAGCATTTT,CASSEMRRGDYQPQHF
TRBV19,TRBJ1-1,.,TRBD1,TGTGCCAGTAGCGACAGGGCGAACACTGAAGCTTTCTTT,CASSDRANTEAFF
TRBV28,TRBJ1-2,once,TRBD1,TGTGCCAGCAGTTCCTCGACAGGGGGCACCTATGGCTACACCTTC,CASSSSTGGTYGYTF
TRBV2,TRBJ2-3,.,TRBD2,TGTGCCAGCAGGGCCACTAGCGGGGGGGCTGGCGATACGCAGTATTTT,CASRATSGGAGDTQYF
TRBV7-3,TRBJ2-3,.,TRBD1,TGTGCCAGCAGCTTGACAGGGTGGGGAGATACGCAGTATTTT,CASSLTGWGDTQYF
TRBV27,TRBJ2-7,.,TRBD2,TGTGCCAGCAGTTTATCGGCGGGAGCGGGGTACGAGCAGTACTTC,CASSLSAGAGYEQYF
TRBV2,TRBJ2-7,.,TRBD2,TGTGCCAGCTCCCCCGGGACTAGTGCCTACGAGCAGTACTTC,CASSPGTSAYEQYF
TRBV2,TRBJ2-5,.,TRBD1,TGTGCCAGCAGCCCAAGGACAGGGTCTAGGGAGACCCAGTACTTC,CASSPRTGSRETQYF
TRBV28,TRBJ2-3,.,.,TGTGCCAGCAGTTTATCCTCCGATACGCAGTATTTT,CASSLSSDTQYF
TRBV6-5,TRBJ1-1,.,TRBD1,TGTGCCAGCAGCGGCGACAGGGCCACTGAAGCTTTCTTT,CASSGDRATEAFF
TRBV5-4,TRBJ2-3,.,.,TGTGCCAGCAGCTTGTCTGCCAGGGCGGCAGATACGCAGTATTTT,CASSLSARAADTQYF
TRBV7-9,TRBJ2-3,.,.,TGTGCCAGCAGCTTAGCAGGACAAGGCCGAGGCACAGATACGCAGTATTTT,CASSLAGQGRGTDTQYF
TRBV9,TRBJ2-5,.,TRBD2,TGTGCCAGCAGCGTAGGGTCGGTAGCGGGTGCCCTTCAAGAGACCCAGTACTTC,CASSVGSVAGALQETQYF
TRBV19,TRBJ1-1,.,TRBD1,TGTGCCAGTATCGGGACAGGGGGCAGATACACTGAAGCTTTCTTT,CASIGTGGRYTEAFF
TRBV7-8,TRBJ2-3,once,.,TGTGCCAGCAGTAAGATAGCCGCAGATACGCAGTATTTT,CASSKIAADTQYF
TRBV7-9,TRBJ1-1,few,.,TGTGCCAGCAGCTTAGACGACAGTCGGGAAGCTTTCTTT,CASSLDDSREAFF
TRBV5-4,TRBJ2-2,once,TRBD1,TGTGCCAGCAGCTCCTACAGGGGGAACACCGGGGAGCTGTTTTTT,CASSSYRGNTGELFF
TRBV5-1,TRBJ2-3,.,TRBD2,TGCGCCAGCAGCTTGATAGCGGGGGGAGTAGATACGCAGTATTTT,CASSLIAGGVDTQYF
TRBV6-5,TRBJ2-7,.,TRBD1,TGTGCCAGCAGCTCGAGACAGGGGAGGTACGAGCAGTACTTC,CASSSRQGRYEQYF
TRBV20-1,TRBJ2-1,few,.,TGCAGTGCTAGAGATAGGAGTGAGCAGTTCTTC,CSARDRSEQFF
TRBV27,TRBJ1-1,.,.,TGTGCCAGTCAGGGTCCTACCACTGAAGCTTTCTTT,CASQGPTTEAFF
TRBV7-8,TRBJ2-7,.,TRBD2,TGTGCCAGCAGCTTAGAAGTGACTAGCGGGGGCCTGACCTACGAGCAGTACTTC,CASSLEVTSGGLTYEQYF
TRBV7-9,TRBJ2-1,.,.,TGTGCCAGCAGCCCGGCCGGCTTTCGGGGAGGCTCCTACAATGAGCAGTTCTTC,CASSPAGFRGGSYNEQFF
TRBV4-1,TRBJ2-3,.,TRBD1,TGCGCCACCACGAAGGGGACAGAGGATACAGATACGCAGTATTTT,CATTKGTEDTDTQYF
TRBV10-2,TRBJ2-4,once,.,TGCGCCAGCAGTGAGCCCCCTCGCATTCAGTACTTC,CASSEPPRIQYF
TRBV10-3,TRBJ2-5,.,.,TGTGCCATCGGTTCGGGAGTCACGGAGACCCAGTACTTC,CAIGSGVTETQYF
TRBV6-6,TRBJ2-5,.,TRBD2,TGTGCCAGCAGTTACTCCGGGACTAGCGCTGGAGAGACCCAGTACTTC,CASSYSGTSAGETQYF
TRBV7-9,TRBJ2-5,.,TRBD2,TGTGCCAGCAGCCGACTAGCGGACCAAGAGACCCAGTACTTC,CASSRLADQETQYF
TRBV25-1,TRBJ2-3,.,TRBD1,TGTGCCAGCAGGACAGGGATGTCAGATACGCAGTATTTT,CASRTGMSDTQYF
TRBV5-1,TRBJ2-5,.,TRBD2,TGCGCCAGCAGCTTGGCGCCTAGCGGGGCAGAGACCCAGTACTTC,CASSLAPSGAETQYF
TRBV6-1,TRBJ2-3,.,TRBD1,TGTGCCAGCTGGCCCTGGGACAGCTTCACAGATACGCAGTATTTT,CASWPWDSFTDTQYF
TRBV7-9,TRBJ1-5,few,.,TGTTCCAGCAGCTGGCCAAATCAGCCCCAGCATTTT,CSSSWPNQPQHF
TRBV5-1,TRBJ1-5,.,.,TGCGCCAGCAGCTTGGGACCAAGCGATCAGCCCCAGCATTTT,CASSLGPSDQPQHF
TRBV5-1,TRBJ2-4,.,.,TGCGCCAGCAGCCAGTCCCCGGGGATCAACATTCAGTACTTC,CASSQSPGINIQYF
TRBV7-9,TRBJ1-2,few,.,TGTGCCAGCACCTCAGGGGAGAGGAGTGGCTACACCTTC,CASTSGERSGYTF
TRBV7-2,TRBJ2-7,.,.,TGTGCCACAGCAAGGTGGGCGTCCTACGAGCAGTACTTC,CATARWASYEQYF
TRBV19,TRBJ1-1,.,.,TGTGCCAGTAGTGCCAAGAGGGACACTGAAGCTTTCTTT,CASSAKRDTEAFF
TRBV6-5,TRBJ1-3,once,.,TGTGCCAGCAGTGCTACAGGGTACTCTGGAAACACCATATATTTT,CASSATGYSGNTIYF
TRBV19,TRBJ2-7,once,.,TGTGCCAGTAGTATGGGCCAGAATTACGAGCAGTACTTC,CASSMGQNYEQYF
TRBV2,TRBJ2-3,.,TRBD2,TGTGCCAGCATTGGACTAGCGGGCACAGATACGCAGTATTTT,CASIGLAGTDTQYF
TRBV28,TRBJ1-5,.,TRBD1,TGTGCCAGCAGTTTACAGGGGGACAATCAGCCCCAGCATTTT,CASSLQGDNQPQHF
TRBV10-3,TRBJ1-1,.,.,TGTGCCATCAGTGACAGGTTGAACACTGAAGCTTTCTTT,CAISDRLNTEAFF
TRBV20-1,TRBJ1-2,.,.,TGCAGTGCTAGATCATCTAGTGGCTACACCTTC,CSARSSSGYTF
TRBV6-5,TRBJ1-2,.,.,TGTGCCAGCAGCCCTTCGACGGGAGGACCTTTCTACACCTTC,CASSPSTGGPFYTF